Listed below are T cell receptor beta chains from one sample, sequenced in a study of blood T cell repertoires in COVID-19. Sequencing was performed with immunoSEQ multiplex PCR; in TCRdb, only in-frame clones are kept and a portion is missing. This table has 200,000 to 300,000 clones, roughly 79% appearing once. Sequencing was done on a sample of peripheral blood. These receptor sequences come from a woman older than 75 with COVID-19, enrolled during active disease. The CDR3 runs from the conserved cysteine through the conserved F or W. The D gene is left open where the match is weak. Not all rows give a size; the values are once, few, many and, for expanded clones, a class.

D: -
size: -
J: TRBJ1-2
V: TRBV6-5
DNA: TGTGCCAGCAGACCAGGGAAGGAAGGCTACACCTTC
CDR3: CASRPGKEGYTF

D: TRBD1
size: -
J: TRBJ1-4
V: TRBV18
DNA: TGTGCCAGCTCACCTGGGACAGAACCAGAAAAACTGTTTTTT
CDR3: CASSPGTEPEKLFF

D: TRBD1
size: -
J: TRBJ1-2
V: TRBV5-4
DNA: TGTGCCAGCAGCTTGGGGGGACAGGGTTTCTATGGCTACACCTTC
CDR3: CASSLGGQGFYGYTF

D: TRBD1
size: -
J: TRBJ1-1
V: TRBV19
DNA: TGTGCCAGTAGACGTCCCGGGACAGGGTCCCAAGCTTTCTTT
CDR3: CASRRPGTGSQAFF

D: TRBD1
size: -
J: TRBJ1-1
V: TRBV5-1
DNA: TGCGCCAGCAGCTTGGAGGGGGCCGCTGAAGCTTTCTTT
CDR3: CASSLEGAAEAFF

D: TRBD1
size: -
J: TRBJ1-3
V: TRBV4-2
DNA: TGTGCCAGCAGCCAAGATGGAACAGGGGGAGCTGGAAACACCATATATTTT
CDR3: CASSQDGTGGAGNTIYF

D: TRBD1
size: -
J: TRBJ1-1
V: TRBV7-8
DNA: TGTGCCAGCACCGCCCAGGGGGCGATTCACACTGAAGCTTTCTTT
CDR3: CASTAQGAIHTEAFF

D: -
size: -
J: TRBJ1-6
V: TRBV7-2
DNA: TGTGCCAGCAGCTTCGGGGGAAGCCCCAATTCACCCCTCCACTTT
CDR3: CASSFGGSPNSPLHF

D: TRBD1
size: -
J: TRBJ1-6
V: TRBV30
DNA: TGTGCCTGGAGGATCCCGGGACAGATCTATAATTCACCCCTCCACTTT
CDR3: CAWRIPGQIYNSPLHF

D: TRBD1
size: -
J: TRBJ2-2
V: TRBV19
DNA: TGTGCCAGTTCGGACAGGGGCTGGTCCGGGGAGCTGTTTTTT
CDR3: CASSDRGWSGELFF

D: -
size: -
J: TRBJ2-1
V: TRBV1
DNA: TGCACCAGCAGCCGGGGCGGGGGGGACACCTACAATGAGCAGTTCTTC
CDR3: CTSSRGGGDTYNEQFF

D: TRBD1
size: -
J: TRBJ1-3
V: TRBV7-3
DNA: TGTGCCAGCAGCTCAGGGACAGGCTCTGGAAACACCATATATTTT
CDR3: CASSSGTGSGNTIYF

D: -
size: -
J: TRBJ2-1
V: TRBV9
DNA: TGTGCCAGCAGCGTAGGGAGGGGCTCCTACAATGAGCAGTTCTTC
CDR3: CASSVGRGSYNEQFF

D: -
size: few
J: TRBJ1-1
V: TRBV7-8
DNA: TGTGCCAGCAGCCTGGCGGGGGTAACTGAAGCTTTCTTT
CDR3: CASSLAGVTEAFF

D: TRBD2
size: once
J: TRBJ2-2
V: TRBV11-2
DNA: TGTGCCAGCAGCTTTAGCGGGGGCCAAAACACCGGGGAGCTGTTTTTT
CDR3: CASSFSGGQNTGELFF

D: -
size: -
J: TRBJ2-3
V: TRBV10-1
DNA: TGCGCCAGCAGTGAGTCGAGCGGAACTAGCACAGATACGCAGTATTTT
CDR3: CASSESSGTSTDTQYF

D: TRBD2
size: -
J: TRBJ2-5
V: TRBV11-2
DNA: TGTGCCAGCAGCTTAGCGGTTAGCGGGAGGGCCGTGGAGACCCAGTACTTC
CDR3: CASSLAVSGRAVETQYF

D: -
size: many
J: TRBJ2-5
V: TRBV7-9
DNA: TGTGCCAGCAGCGGCGGAGGGGGGGTTCGAGAGACCCAGTACTTC
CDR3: CASSGGGGVRETQYF

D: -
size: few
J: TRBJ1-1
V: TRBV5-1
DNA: TGCGCCAGCAGCTTGCTAGGGGGCACTGAAGCTTTCTTT
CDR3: CASSLLGGTEAFF

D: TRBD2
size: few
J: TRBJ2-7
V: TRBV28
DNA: TGTGCCAGCAGAAGGACTAGCGGGAGGAGTTACGAGCAGTACTTC
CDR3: CASRRTSGRSYEQYF

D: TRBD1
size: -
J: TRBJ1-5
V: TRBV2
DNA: TGTGCCAGCAGTGTACAGGGGAATCAGCCCCAGCATTTT
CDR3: CASSVQGNQPQHF

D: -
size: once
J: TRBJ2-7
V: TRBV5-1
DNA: TGCGCCAGCAGCTTAGTCGTCGGGGCCTACGAGCAGTACTTC
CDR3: CASSLVVGAYEQYF

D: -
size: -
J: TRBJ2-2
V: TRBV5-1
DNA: TGCGCCAGCAGCTTTACAGCGAACACCGGGGAGCTGTTTTTT
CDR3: CASSFTANTGELFF

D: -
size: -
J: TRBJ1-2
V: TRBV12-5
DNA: TGTGCTAGTGGTCCCTCATTGGCCTATGGCTACACCTTC
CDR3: CASGPSLAYGYTF

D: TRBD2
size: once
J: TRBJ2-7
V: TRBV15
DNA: TGTGCCACCAGCAGGGCTAGCGGGAGACAGAACGAGCAGTACTTC
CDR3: CATSRASGRQNEQYF

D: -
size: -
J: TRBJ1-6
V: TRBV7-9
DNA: TGTGCCAGCAGCTTCAACAGGGCGGTTCAGTCACCCCTCCACTTT
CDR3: CASSFNRAVQSPLHF

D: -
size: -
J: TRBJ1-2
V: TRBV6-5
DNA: TGTGCCAGCAGTTACTCTACAGCCCTCCAGTACTATGGCTACACCTTC
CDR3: CASSYSTALQYYGYTF

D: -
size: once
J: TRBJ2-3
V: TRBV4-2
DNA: TGTGCCAGCAGCCAAGATTCGGGGGTAGATACGCAGTATTTT
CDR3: CASSQDSGVDTQYF

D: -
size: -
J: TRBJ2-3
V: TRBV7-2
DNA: TGTGCCAGCAGCCACAATCAGGTGGGTGGTGAAGATACGCAGTATTTT
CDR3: CASSHNQVGGEDTQYF

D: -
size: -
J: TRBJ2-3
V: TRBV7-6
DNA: TGTGCCAGCAGCCCGGGAACATCCACAGATACGCAGTATTTT
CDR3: CASSPGTSTDTQYF

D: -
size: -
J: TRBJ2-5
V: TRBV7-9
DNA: TGTGCCAGCAGCCCTGCGGGTTTTCGAGAGACCCAGTACTTC
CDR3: CASSPAGFRETQYF

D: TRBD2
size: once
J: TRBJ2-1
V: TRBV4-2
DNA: TGTGCCAGCAGCCAACCCTCCCTAGCGGGGGCCCACAATGAGCAGTTCTTC
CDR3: CASSQPSLAGAHNEQFF

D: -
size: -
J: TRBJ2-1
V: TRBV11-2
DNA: TGTGCCAGCAGCTTAGATCCGGGGGCCTACAATGAGCAGTTCTTC
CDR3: CASSLDPGAYNEQFF

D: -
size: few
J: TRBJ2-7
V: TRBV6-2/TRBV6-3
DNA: TGTGCCAGCAGTTACCGGGTTCGGTTGGACGAGCAGTACTTC
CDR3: CASSYRVRLDEQYF

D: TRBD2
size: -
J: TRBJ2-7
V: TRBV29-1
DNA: TGCGTAGCTTCGGGGGGATCCACCTACGAGCAGTACTTC
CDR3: CVASGGSTYEQYF

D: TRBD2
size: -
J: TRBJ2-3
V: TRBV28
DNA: TGTGCCAGCAGTTTACCAGCGGGAGGGGCAGATACGCAGTATTTT
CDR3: CASSLPAGGADTQYF

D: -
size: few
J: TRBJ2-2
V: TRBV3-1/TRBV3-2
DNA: TGTGCCAGCAGCCAGGGGGGAGGGGACAAGCTGTTTTTT
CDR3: CASSQGGGDKLFF

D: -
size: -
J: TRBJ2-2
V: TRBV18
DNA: TGTGCCAGCTCACCATCGCGGGGGAACACCGGGGAGCTGTTTTTT
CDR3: CASSPSRGNTGELFF

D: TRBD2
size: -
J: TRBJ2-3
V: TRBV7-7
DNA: TGTGCTAGCAGCTCGACTAGCGGGGGGGGAACAGATACGCAGTATTTT
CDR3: CASSSTSGGGTDTQYF

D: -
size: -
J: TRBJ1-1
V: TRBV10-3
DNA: TGTGCCATCAGTGACTCCGACAGCGCCTCAGCTTTCTTT
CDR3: CAISDSDSASAFF

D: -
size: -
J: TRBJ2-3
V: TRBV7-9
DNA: TGTGCCAGCAGCTTAACAGGAAGCACAGATACGCAGTATTTT
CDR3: CASSLTGSTDTQYF

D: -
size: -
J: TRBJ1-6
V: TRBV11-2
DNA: TGTGCCAGCACCGCAGGGCGCGATTCACCCCTCCACTTT
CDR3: CASTAGRDSPLHF

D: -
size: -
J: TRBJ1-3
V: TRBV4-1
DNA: TGCGCCAGCAGCCAAGTGTACGACCGGGGGGTCCGAAACACCATATATTTT
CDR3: CASSQVYDRGVRNTIYF

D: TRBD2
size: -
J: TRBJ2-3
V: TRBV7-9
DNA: TGTGCCAGCAGCTTAGAAGCGGGAGTCACAGATACGCAGTATTTT
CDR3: CASSLEAGVTDTQYF

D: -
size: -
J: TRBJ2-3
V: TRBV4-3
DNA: TGCGCCAGCAGCCAAGAGGGGCTCGGCACAGATACGCAGTATTTT
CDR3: CASSQEGLGTDTQYF